These T cell receptor beta chains were read from a single sample in a study of blood T cell repertoires in COVID-19. Sequenced by immunoSEQ multiplex PCR; TCRdb stores in-frame clones only, minus some. The sample yields roughly 250,000 clones, about 85% seen once. Sequenced input: peripheral blood. These receptors came from a man aged 35 to 55 with acute or convalescent COVID-19. The CDR3 runs from the conserved cysteine through the conserved F or W. A D gene is named only where the DNA matches it firmly. Clone size is stated in some rows and not others, as once, few, many or a class when expanded.

size: .
J: TRBJ2-5
length: 16
V: TRBV29-1
D: TRBD1
CDR3: CSVEVIMGTAEETQYF
DNA: TGCAGCGTTGAAGTTATAATGGGGACAGCAGAAGAGACCCAGTACTTC

size: .
J: TRBJ1-2
length: 13
V: TRBV28
D: TRBD1
CDR3: CASTLQGFYGYTF
DNA: TGTGCCAGCACCTTACAGGGGTTCTATGGCTACACCTTC

size: .
J: TRBJ2-1
length: 15
V: TRBV15
D: TRBD2
CDR3: CATSTPGGARNEQFF
DNA: TGTGCCACCAGCACTCCCGGGGGGGCCCGGAATGAGCAGTTCTTC

size: .
J: TRBJ1-1
length: 15
V: TRBV4-3
D: .
CDR3: CASSQEFQGTTEAFF
DNA: TGCGCCAGCAGCCAAGAGTTTCAGGGGACAACTGAAGCTTTCTTT

size: .
J: TRBJ1-2
length: 14
V: TRBV2
D: .
CDR3: CASSPRTVNYGYTF
DNA: TGTGCCAGCAGCCCCCGGACAGTTAACTATGGCTACACCTTC

size: .
J: TRBJ2-3
length: 14
V: TRBV27
D: .
CDR3: CASSPRGYTDTQYF
DNA: TGTGCCAGCAGTCCCAGGGGCTACACAGATACGCAGTATTTT

size: .
J: TRBJ2-3
length: 17
V: TRBV3-1/TRBV3-2
D: TRBD2
CDR3: CASSQDGRGGRGDTQYF
DNA: TGTGCCAGCAGCCAAGACGGGCGGGGGGGCCGAGGAGATACGCAGTATTTT

size: few
J: TRBJ1-3
length: 14
V: TRBV2
D: .
CDR3: CASSTGSSGNTIYF
DNA: TGTGCCAGCAGTACAGGTAGCTCTGGAAACACCATATATTTT

size: .
J: TRBJ2-3
length: 11
V: TRBV30
D: .
CDR3: CAWRTTDTQYF
DNA: TGTGCCTGGAGAACAACAGATACGCAGTATTTT

size: .
J: TRBJ1-5
length: 14
V: TRBV27
D: TRBD1
CDR3: CASSSSGQNQPQHF
DNA: TGTGCCAGCAGTTCCTCGGGACAGAATCAGCCCCAGCATTTT

size: .
J: TRBJ2-3
length: 15
V: TRBV7-8
D: .
CDR3: CASSLAGGIPDTQYF
DNA: TGTGCCAGCAGCTTAGCTGGAGGGATCCCAGATACGCAGTATTTT

size: .
J: TRBJ2-3
length: 18
V: TRBV5-6
D: .
CDR3: CASSLLPADSGNTDTQYF
DNA: TGTGCCAGCAGCTTGTTGCCGGCCGACAGTGGCAACACAGATACGCAGTATTTT

size: .
J: TRBJ1-6
length: 16
V: TRBV21-1
D: .
CDR3: CASSKRRVQGSSPLHF
DNA: TGTGCCAGCAGCAAAAGAAGGGTCCAAGGGAGTTCACCCCTCCACTTT

size: .
J: TRBJ1-5
length: 12
V: TRBV10-3
D: .
CDR3: CAISDNNQPQHF
DNA: TGTGCCATCAGTGACAACAATCAGCCCCAGCATTTT

size: .
J: TRBJ1-2
length: 16
V: TRBV28
D: .
CDR3: CASSAGWGGFNYGYTF
DNA: TGTGCCAGCAGCGCCGGGTGGGGGGGTTTTAACTATGGCTACACCTTC

size: .
J: TRBJ1-5
length: 13
V: TRBV6-5
D: .
CDR3: CASRGRSNQPQHF
DNA: TGTGCCAGCAGAGGGAGAAGCAATCAGCCCCAGCATTTT

size: .
J: TRBJ2-3
length: 19
V: TRBV7-9
D: TRBD2
CDR3: CASNLRPGTSGSSTDTQYF
DNA: TGTGCCAGCAACCTCCGACCCGGGACTAGCGGCTCTAGCACAGATACGCAGTATTTT

size: .
J: TRBJ2-3
length: 15
V: TRBV27
D: TRBD2
CDR3: CASSLVAGDTDTQYF
DNA: TGTGCCAGCAGTTTAGTAGCGGGAGACACAGATACGCAGTATTTT

size: .
J: TRBJ2-1
length: 15
V: TRBV5-4
D: .
CDR3: CASSLVQGTYNEQFF
DNA: TGTGCCAGCAGCTTGGTACAGGGTACCTACAATGAGCAGTTCTTC

size: .
J: TRBJ2-7
length: 14
V: TRBV10-3
D: .
CDR3: CAISVGDISYEQYF
DNA: TGTGCCATCAGTGTCGGGGACATCTCCTACGAGCAGTACTTC

size: once
J: TRBJ1-1
length: 12
V: TRBV7-9
D: .
CDR3: CASGEGDTEAFF
DNA: TGTGCCAGCGGCGAGGGGGACACTGAAGCTTTCTTT

size: .
J: TRBJ1-1
length: 14
V: TRBV9
D: .
CDR3: CASSVGAGNTEAFF
DNA: TGTGCCAGCAGCGTAGGCGCAGGGAACACTGAAGCTTTCTTT

size: .
J: TRBJ1-4
length: 16
V: TRBV30
D: .
CDR3: CAWSVSKQGANEKLFF
DNA: TGTGCCTGGAGCGTATCCAAACAGGGTGCTAATGAAAAACTGTTTTTT

size: .
J: TRBJ1-1
length: 13
V: TRBV7-2
D: .
CDR3: CASSFGGSYEAFF
DNA: TGTGCCAGCAGCTTTGGCGGGAGTTATGAAGCTTTCTTT

size: .
J: TRBJ1-2
length: 15
V: TRBV19
D: .
CDR3: CASRFIQAPNYGYTF
DNA: TGTGCCAGTAGATTTATACAGGCACCAAACTATGGCTACACCTTC

size: .
J: TRBJ1-1
length: 17
V: TRBV24-1
D: .
CDR3: CATSDSHHPTGNTEAFF
DNA: TGTGCCACCAGTGACTCCCACCACCCGACAGGGAACACTGAAGCTTTCTTT

size: .
J: TRBJ1-3
length: 11
V: TRBV12-3/TRBV12-4
D: .
CDR3: CASSPQNTIYF
DNA: TGTGCCAGCAGCCCCCAGAACACCATATATTTT

size: .
J: TRBJ1-3
length: 15
V: TRBV10-2
D: .
CDR3: CASSEWSVLGNTIYF
DNA: TGCGCCAGCAGTGAATGGAGTGTGCTCGGAAACACCATATATTTT

size: .
J: TRBJ2-3
length: 16
V: TRBV27
D: TRBD2
CDR3: CASSKRLAGGVDTQYF
DNA: TGTGCCAGCAGCAAAAGACTAGCGGGGGGTGTGGATACGCAGTATTTT

size: .
J: TRBJ2-1
length: 17
V: TRBV5-6
D: .
CDR3: CASSYYVRGSSYNEQFF
DNA: TGTGCCAGCAGCTACTACGTAAGGGGGAGCTCCTACAATGAGCAGTTCTTC

size: .
J: TRBJ1-4
length: 16
V: TRBV2
D: TRBD1
CDR3: CASSLTGGQGAEKLFF
DNA: TGTGCCAGCAGTTTGACCGGGGGACAGGGGGCGGAAAAACTGTTTTTT

size: .
J: TRBJ1-2
length: 15
V: TRBV3-1/TRBV3-2
D: TRBD1
CDR3: CASSHAKTGAGGYTF
DNA: TGTGCCAGCAGCCACGCAAAGACAGGGGCAGGAGGCTACACCTTC

size: .
J: TRBJ2-6
length: 17
V: TRBV2
D: TRBD1
CDR3: CASSARDRGLGANVLTF
DNA: TGTGCCAGCAGCGCCCGGGACAGGGGTCTTGGGGCCAACGTCCTGACTTTC

size: .
J: TRBJ1-1
length: 14
V: TRBV18
D: TRBD1
CDR3: CASSPETGLAEAFF
DNA: TGTGCCAGCTCACCAGAGACAGGGCTCGCTGAAGCTTTCTTT